Below, one T cell receptor (beta chain) is given with its context. CDR3 length: 13 amino acids. Germline-derived CDR1 and CDR2 are MDHEN and SYDVKM. V shed 9 bases and J 7 bases; nucleotides not matched to a gene: 6. This sample stems from a study of PD-L1 blockade in urothelial cancer. Study-level information: Of prior chemotherapy regimens, patients had received between 0 and 3.

The time point was: pretreatment peripheral blood. TCRdb keeps only in-frame clones here, not all; method: immunoSEQ multiplex PCR. This table holds 50,000 to 55,000 clones, roughly 86% found once. Sample: PBMCs, taken around atezolizumab (anti-PD-L1) treatment. The TCR comes from a man between 60 and 70 years old with urothelial cancer. The rearrangement joins TRBV28 to TRBJ1-5; 10 bases are a match to TRBD1. CDR3 region: CASATGGGQPQHF. CDR3 DNA: TGTGCCAGTGCGACAGGGGGCGGCCAGCCCCAGCATTTT.